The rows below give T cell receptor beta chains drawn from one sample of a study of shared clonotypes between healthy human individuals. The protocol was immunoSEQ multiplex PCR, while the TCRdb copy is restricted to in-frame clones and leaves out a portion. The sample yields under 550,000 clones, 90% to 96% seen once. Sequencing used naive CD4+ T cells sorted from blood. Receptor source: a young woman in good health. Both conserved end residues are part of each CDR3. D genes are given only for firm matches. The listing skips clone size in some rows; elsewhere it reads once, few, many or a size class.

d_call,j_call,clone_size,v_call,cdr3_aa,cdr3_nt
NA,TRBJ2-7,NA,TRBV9,CASSVEDGYYEQYF,TGTGCCAGCAGCGTAGAGGACGGTTACTACGAGCAGTACTTC
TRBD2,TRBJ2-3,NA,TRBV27,CASSFLSRQGLAGVPDTQYF,TGTGCCAGCAGTTTTCTATCCCGCCAAGGACTAGCCGGGGTCCCAGATACGCAGTATTTT
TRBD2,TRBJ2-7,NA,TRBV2,CASRGGGTREQYF,TGTGCCAGCAGAGGCGGGGGTACTAGGGAGCAGTACTTC
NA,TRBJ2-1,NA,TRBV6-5,CASRWGSQSEQFF,TGTGCCAGCAGGTGGGGCTCTCAGAGTGAGCAGTTCTTC
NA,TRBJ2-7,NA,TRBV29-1,CSVEFNSHEQYF,TGCAGCGTTGAATTTAATTCCCACGAGCAGTACTTC
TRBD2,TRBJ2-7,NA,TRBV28,CASISLGRGGGEQYF,TGTGCCAGCATCTCGCTCGGGAGGGGGGGAGGCGAGCAGTACTTC
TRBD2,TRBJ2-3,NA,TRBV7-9,CASSLAASGSTDTQYF,TGTGCCAGCAGCTTAGCGGCTAGCGGAAGCACAGATACGCAGTATTTT
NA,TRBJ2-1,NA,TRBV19,CASSGDKGQFF,TGTGCCAGTAGTGGCGACAAGGGGCAGTTCTTC
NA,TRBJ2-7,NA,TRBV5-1,CASSLGGGRSYEQYF,TGCGCCAGCAGCTTGGGTGGCGGTCGCTCCTACGAGCAGTACTTC
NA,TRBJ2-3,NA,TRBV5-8,CARGNSPQDTQYF,TGTGCCAGGGGGAACAGCCCTCAGGATACGCAGTATTTT
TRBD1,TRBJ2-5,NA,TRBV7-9,CASSRDRGVQETQYF,TGTGCCAGCAGCCGGGACAGGGGAGTTCAAGAGACCCAGTACTTC
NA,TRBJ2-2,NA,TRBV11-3,CASSSIGTGELFF,TGTGCCAGCAGCTCCATTGGCACCGGGGAGCTGTTTTTT
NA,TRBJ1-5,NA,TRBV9,CASSVDPGQPQHF,TGTGCCAGCAGCGTAGATCCTGGTCAGCCCCAGCATTTT
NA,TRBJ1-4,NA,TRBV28,CASSTPSFATNEKLFF,TGTGCCAGCAGTACCCCGTCTTTTGCAACTAATGAAAAACTGTTTTTT
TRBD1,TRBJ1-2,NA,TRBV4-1,CASSRGQGNIRGYTF,TGCGCCAGCAGCCGGGGACAGGGTAATATACGTGGCTACACCTTC
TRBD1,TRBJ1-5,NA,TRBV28,CATSLSLGTGVNQPQHF,TGTGCCACCAGTTTATCTCTAGGGACAGGTGTCAATCAGCCCCAGCATTTT
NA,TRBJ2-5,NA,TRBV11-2,CASSQGYQETQYF,TGTGCCAGCAGCCAGGGGTACCAAGAGACCCAGTACTTC
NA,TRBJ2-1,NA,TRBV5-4,CASKAGSSYNEQFF,TGTGCCAGCAAGGCAGGGAGCTCCTACAATGAGCAGTTCTTC
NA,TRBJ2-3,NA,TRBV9,CASSVKEGTDTQYF,TGTGCCAGCAGCGTAAAAGAAGGCACAGATACGCAGTATTTT
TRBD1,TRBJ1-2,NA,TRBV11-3,CASSGDTGQGHNYGYTF,TGTGCCAGCAGCGGAGACACAGGACAGGGGCATAACTATGGCTACACCTTC
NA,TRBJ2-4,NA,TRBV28,CASSLSFGSGLSIQYF,TGTGCCAGCAGTTTATCGTTCGGCTCAGGGCTAAGCATTCAGTACTTC
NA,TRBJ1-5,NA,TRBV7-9,CASSLAKDNRPSNQPQHF,TGTGCCAGCAGCTTAGCGAAAGATAACAGGCCTAGCAATCAGCCCCAGCATTTT
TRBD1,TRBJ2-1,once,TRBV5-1,CASSLFPTGAKGNEQFF,TGCGCCAGCAGCCTTTTCCCGACAGGGGCTAAGGGCAATGAGCAGTTCTTC
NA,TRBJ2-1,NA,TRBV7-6,CASSLDVRGRVYNEQFF,TGTGCCAGCAGCTTAGACGTAAGGGGGAGGGTCTACAATGAGCAGTTCTTC
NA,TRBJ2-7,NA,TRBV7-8,CASSFSRGSYEQYF,TGTGCCAGCAGCTTCTCGCGTGGCTCCTACGAGCAGTACTTC